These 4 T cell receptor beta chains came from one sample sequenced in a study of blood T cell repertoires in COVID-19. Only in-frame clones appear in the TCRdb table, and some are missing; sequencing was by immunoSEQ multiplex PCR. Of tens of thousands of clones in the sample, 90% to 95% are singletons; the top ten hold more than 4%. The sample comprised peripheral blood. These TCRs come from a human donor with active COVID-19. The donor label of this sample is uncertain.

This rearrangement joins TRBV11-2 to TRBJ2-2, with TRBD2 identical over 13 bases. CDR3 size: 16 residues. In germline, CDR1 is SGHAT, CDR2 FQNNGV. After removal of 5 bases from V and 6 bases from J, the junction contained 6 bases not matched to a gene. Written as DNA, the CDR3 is TGTGCCAGCAGCCAGCGGACTAGCGGGAGCTCCGGGGAGCTGTTTTTT. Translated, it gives CASSQRTSGSSGELFF.

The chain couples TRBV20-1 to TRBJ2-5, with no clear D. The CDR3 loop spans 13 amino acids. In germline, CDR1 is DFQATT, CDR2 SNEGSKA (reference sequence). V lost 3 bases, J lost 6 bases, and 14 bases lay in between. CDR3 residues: CSASLYQEKTQYF. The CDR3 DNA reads TGCAGTGCTAGTTTGTATCAAGAGAAGACCCAGTACTTC.

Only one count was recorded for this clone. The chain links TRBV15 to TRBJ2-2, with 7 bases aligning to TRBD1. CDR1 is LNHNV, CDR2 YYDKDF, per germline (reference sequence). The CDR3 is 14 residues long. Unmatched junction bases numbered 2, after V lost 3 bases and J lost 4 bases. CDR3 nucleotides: TGTGCCACCAGCAGGGGGACAGTCACCGGGGAGCTGTTTTTT. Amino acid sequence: CATSRGTVTGELFF.

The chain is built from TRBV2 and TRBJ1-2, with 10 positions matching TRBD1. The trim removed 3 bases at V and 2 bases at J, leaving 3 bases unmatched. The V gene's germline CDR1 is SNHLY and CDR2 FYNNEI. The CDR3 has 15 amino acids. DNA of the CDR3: TGTGCCAGCAGTGATTCGGACAGGGGGAACTATGGCTACACCTTC. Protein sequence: CASSDSDRGNYGYTF.